This entry concerns a single T cell receptor (beta chain). Its antigen remains unidentified. This entry comes from a study of pediatric ulcerative colitis. Study outcomes and limitations: A couple of patients had blood samples with substantially reduced template counts.

Sequencing depth was up to 500,000 reads per sample. Libraries were prepared by immunoSEQ multiplex PCR; TCRdb keeps only in-frame clonotypes and omits some of them. The sample includes 30,000 to 45,000 clones, around 78% seen only once; the top ten take roughly 23%. Per the germline V gene, CDR1 is SGHAT and CDR2 is FQNNGV. V gave up 5 bases and J gave up 4 bases, with 12 bases separating them. The CDR3 covers 13 residues. Sequencing input: blood. The TCR was taken from a girl aged 10 to 17 with moderate ulcerative colitis. The V and J genes are TRBV11-2 and TRBJ2-7; D perhaps matches TRBD2 (6 bases). The CDR3 loop reads CASSLGRGYEQYF. DNA for the CDR3: TGTGCCAGCAGCCTCGGACGGGGGTACGAGCAGTACTTC.